This T cell receptor (beta chain) was obtained from a study of T cell responses to AZD1222 COVID-19 vaccine. This table comes from immunoSEQ multiplex PCR, and its TCRdb copy is limited to in-frame clones, with some not included. The sample lists 100,000 to 150,000 clones, roughly nine tenths occurring once. Study-level findings and limits: Close to half of all spike-specific TCRs reportedly target regions of the variants that are unmutated.

A word on this clone: Its specificity is unknown.

The clonotype originates from an adult in good health. The sequencing here drew on peripheral blood, taken on day 0 of AZD1222 vaccination.

In DNA, the CDR3 is TGTGCCAGCAGGATGACAGGGGCCTACGAGCAGTACTTC. Its translation is CASRMTGAYEQYF. The J gene is TRBJ2-7, the V gene TRBV14, with 8 bases identical to TRBD1. This CDR3 is 13 amino acids long. J gave up 2 bases and V 6 bases, and 3 bases lay outside the gene matches. Germline V gene data show CDR1 as SGHDN and CDR2 as FVKESK.